Detailed here is one TCR beta chain. Its antigen remains unknown. This CDR3 has 12 amino acids. Germline loops: CDR1 DFQATT, CDR2 SNEGSKA (reference sequence). This specimen belongs to a study of monozygotic twins with inflammatory bowel disease. Study results and limitations: Results did not support any single strong IBD-associated signal or clonotype. Healthy co-twins showed greater TCRbeta diversity (inverse Simpson) than IBD patients.

TCRdb re-called the 5' RACE reads and catalogs CDR3 proteins one per entry, DNA excluded. The sample shows 350,000 to 550,000 distinct CDR3 sequences, and 2.4% sits with its ten largest clones. The chain couples TRBV20-1 to TRBJ2-3; TCRdb picks TRBD2, but there is no DNA to check that call. The specimen was blood. The clonotype comes from a human donor with ulcerative colitis or Crohn's disease, or a healthy co-twin of an affected twin (not recorded which). The CDR3: CSAKAHTDTQYF.